The present TCR beta chain was sequenced within a study of T cells after yellow fever vaccination. Findings of the study overall: The booster response re-showed most primary clones: 96% CD4, roughly 91% CD8.

The CDR3 runs 13 residues. The germline V gene encodes CDR1 KGHDR and CDR2 SFDVKD. The V end was cut by 5 bases, the J end by 4 bases, with 10 bases between. TCRdb fed the 5' RACE reads into MiXCR, producing one record per CDR3 protein. This table holds 200,000 to 300,000 distinct CDR3 sequences, over 10% found once. This clonotype has at least ten counts. Its antigen is not known. This sequence was found in a man younger than 45 who received the YFV17D yellow fever vaccine. The rearrangement links TRBV24-1 to TRBJ2-5; D may correspond to TRBD1 or TRBD2 (6 bases each). Sequencing was performed on CD4+ T cells sorted from PBMCs, taken 45 days after the yellow fever booster vaccination. The CDR3 DNA follows: TGTGCCACCAGTGCCCCGGGGGCAGAGACCCAGTACTTC. It is translated as CATSAPGAETQYF.